The rows below give T cell receptor beta chains drawn from one sample of a study of T cell repertoires in cytomegalovirus infection. TCRdb redid the calling of the reads with MiXCR, one entry per CDR3 protein. Of 200,000 to 250,000 distinct CDR3 sequences in the sample, 20% to 25% were seen once. The sample comprised CD8+ T cells from PBMCs. The receptor set was obtained from a human donor in good health (CMV status not recorded). Some clones in this sample may be carry-over from other donors' samples. Both conserved end residues are part of each CDR3. Each record gives: D gene, CDR3 length, V gene, CDR3 protein. The D gene is left open where the match is weak.

D: TRBD2; length: 15; V: TRBV7-9; CDR3: CASSNGLEWVYEQYF
D: NA; length: 13; V: TRBV7-9; CDR3: CASSPSEGYEQYF
D: TRBD1; length: 14; V: TRBV5-8; CDR3: CASTQRTGSYEQYF
D: NA; length: 14; V: TRBV7-6; CDR3: CASRGPGGMKELFF
D: NA; length: 15; V: TRBV20-1; CDR3: CSALVPGTLQETQYF
D: TRBD2; length: 13; V: TRBV2; CDR3: CASSSGFNYEQYF
D: NA; length: 16; V: TRBV27; CDR3: CASKPLRVSGANVLTF
D: NA; length: 15; V: TRBV3-1; CDR3: CASSQAAAYNSPLHF
D: NA; length: 13; V: TRBV19; CDR3: CASSTGDSYEQYF
D: TRBD1; length: 14; V: TRBV7-2; CDR3: CASTLTGANYGYTF
D: NA; length: 14; V: TRBV29-1; CDR3: CSVDLQGTSYEQYF
D: TRBD2; length: 15; V: TRBV20-1; CDR3: CSARDLSGGLNEQFF
D: TRBD2; length: 14; V: TRBV7-2; CDR3: CASSFSGGYNEQFF
D: NA; length: 14; V: TRBV28; CDR3: CASLKRGYQETQYF
D: NA; length: 14; V: TRBV15; CDR3: CATSRDTSRYEQYF
D: NA; length: 13; V: TRBV5-4; CDR3: CASSPQDNYEQYF
D: NA; length: 15; V: TRBV7-2; CDR3: CASSLVGVLNYGYTF
D: NA; length: 14; V: TRBV12-3/TRBV12-4; CDR3: CASRSGLKEETQYF
D: NA; length: 13; V: TRBV27; CDR3: CASSSRIYNEQFF
D: TRBD1; length: 15; V: TRBV7-9; CDR3: CASSLQGAGNSPLHF
D: NA; length: 14; V: TRBV7-9; CDR3: CASSLMSAYNEQFF
D: TRBD1; length: 14; V: TRBV6-5; CDR3: CASRDRGGNTEAFF
D: TRBD1; length: 15; V: TRBV20-1; CDR3: CSARDRDRGNYGYTF
D: NA; length: 11; V: TRBV28; CDR3: CAIRGGFEQYF
D: TRBD1; length: 17; V: TRBV12-3/TRBV12-4; CDR3: CASSPNRDREENQELFF
D: TRBD2; length: 17; V: TRBV2; CDR3: CASSESASGGLTDTQYF
D: TRBD2; length: 15; V: TRBV7-6; CDR3: CASSLPRLAAETQYF
D: NA; length: 14; V: TRBV7-3; CDR3: CASSLIGGDETQYF
D: NA; length: 23; V: TRBV7-5; CDR3: CISVPEAGGQDISGGAFYNEQFF
D: TRBD1; length: 15; V: TRBV6-1; CDR3: CASRPGQGPYNEQFF
D: NA; length: 13; V: TRBV28; CDR3: CASNTDGVPEAFF
D: NA; length: 14; V: TRBV23-1; CDR3: CASRPFGFNSPLHF
D: TRBD1; length: 19; V: TRBV7-6; CDR3: CASSLALPRDRDNTGELFF
D: NA; length: 15; V: TRBV20-1; CDR3: CSARDSVAALETQYF
D: TRBD1; length: 13; V: TRBV10-2; CDR3: CASSTGEYNEQFF
D: NA; length: 16; V: TRBV28; CDR3: CASSLMLGESNQPQHF
D: TRBD1; length: 15; V: TRBV12-3/TRBV12-4; CDR3: CASSLGRGRFNEQFF
D: TRBD1; length: 16; V: TRBV7-6; CDR3: CASSPGTGPSYNEQFF
D: TRBD1; length: 15; V: TRBV28; CDR3: CASSLWGQGRAEAFF
D: NA; length: 12; V: TRBV3-1; CDR3: CASSQPGEKLFF
D: NA; length: 13; V: TRBV6-5; CDR3: CASSYFGDTEAFF
D: TRBD1; length: 18; V: TRBV20-1; CDR3: CSAIPGQGVEGTFEKLFF
D: NA; length: 14; V: TRBV2; CDR3: CASREGLSGETQYF
D: TRBD2; length: 15; V: TRBV12-3/TRBV12-4; CDR3: CASSARLAGGREQFF
D: NA; length: 14; V: TRBV25-1; CDR3: CASSAYRADQPQHF